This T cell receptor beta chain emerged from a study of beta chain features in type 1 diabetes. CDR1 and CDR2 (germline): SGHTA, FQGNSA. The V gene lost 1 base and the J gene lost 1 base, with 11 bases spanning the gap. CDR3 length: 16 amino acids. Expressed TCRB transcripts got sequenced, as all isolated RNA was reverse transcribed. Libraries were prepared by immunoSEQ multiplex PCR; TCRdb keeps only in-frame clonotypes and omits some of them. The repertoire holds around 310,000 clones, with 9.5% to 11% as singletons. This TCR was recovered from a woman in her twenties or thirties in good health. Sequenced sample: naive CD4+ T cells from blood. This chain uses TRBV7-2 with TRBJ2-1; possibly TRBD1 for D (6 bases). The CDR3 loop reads CASSLGSGVSYNEQFF. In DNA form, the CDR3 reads TGTGCCAGCAGCTTAGGCTCAGGGGTATCCTACAATGAGCAGTTCTTC.